These 31 T cell receptor beta chains originate from one sample sequenced in a study of immune characterization of retroperitoneal liposarcoma. MiXCR was run by TCRdb on the PCR reads, yielding one entry per CDR3 protein. The top ten clones hold roughly 7.4% of a sample with around 20,000 distinct CDR3 sequences, approximately 40% of them seen once. Sequencing used blood. These receptors were collected from a male donor with retroperitoneal liposarcoma.

As concerns this clonotype: This may be a read error, as it is one base from a much larger clone. The chain has TRBV6-6 and TRBJ2-3; possible D gene TRBD1, 6 bases. The ends were cut back, 7 bases at V and 0 bases at J, with 14 bases in the middle. Germline CDR1 and CDR2: MNHNY and SVGAGI (reference sequence). The CDR3 spans 15 residues. CDR3 region: CASNWTDPSTDTQYF. The CDR3 DNA sequence: TGTGCCAGCAACTGGACAGACCCTAGCACAGATACGCAGTATTTT.

The rearrangement joins TRBV6-6 to TRBJ1-2; 7 nucleotides match TRBD1. Germline CDR1 is MNHNY and CDR2 is SVGAGI (reference sequence). The CDR3 is 17 residues long. Germline trimming cut 2 bases from V and 4 bases from J; bases unmatched to any gene: 13. For the CDR3, the DNA is TGTGCCAGCAGTTACAAAGGGGGCGCGAGGGTTGGCTATGGCTACACCTTC. Translated: CASSYKGGARVGYGYTF.

The chain recombines TRBV6-1 with TRBJ2-3; TRBD1 matches 9 bases. Matching the DNA end better, TRBJ2-7 makes the J call doubtful. This CDR3 has 15 residues. CDR1 and CDR2 (germline): MNHNS, SASEGT. The CDR3 protein is CASSEGDRDVLEQYF. The DNA of the CDR3 is TGTGCCAGCAGTGAGGGGGACAGGGACGTTTTGGAGCAGTACTTC.

Within the sample, this clonotype is medium-sized. The V call is TRBV12-3 or TRBV12-4, the J call TRBJ2-1; no definite D call. The CDR3 contains 11 residues. Trimming stripped 1 base from V and 10 bases from J, with 5 bases between. CDR3 protein: CASSLEYEQFF. The CDR3 DNA reads TGTGCCAGCAGTTTAGAATACGAGCAGTTCTTC.

This clonotype occurred many times. This sequence joins TRBV7-8 and TRBJ2-4, with 11 bases aligning to TRBD2. Germline V gene lookup returns CDR1 SGHVS and CDR2 FQNEAQ. The CDR3 spans 18 residues. The J segment lost 13 bases and the V segment lost 1 base, leaving 18 bases of the junction unmatched. CDR3 loop: CASSLVLAGGYIYNEQYF. The CDR3 region has the DNA TGTGCCAGCAGCTTAGTCCTAGCGGGGGGTTATATCTACAATGAGCAGTACTTC.

This clonotype was detected a few times. This sequence joins TRBV7-9 and TRBJ1-6, with a tentative D call TRBD1 (6 bases). V shed 5 bases and J shed 9 bases, with 17 bases lying between them. CDR3 length equals 15 residues. Per the germline V gene, CDR1 is SEHNR and CDR2 is FQNEAQ (reference sequence). This CDR3 reads CASSADGGLGSPLHF. The CDR3 DNA follows: TGTGCCAGCAGCGCGGACGGGGGCCTTGGTTCACCCCTCCACTTT.

This clonotype was observed many times. V and J are TRBV6-1 and TRBJ2-1; the D is unclear. The germline V and J ends were trimmed by 2 bases and 10 bases, with 12 bases remaining between them. CDR1 is MNHNS, CDR2 SASEGT, per germline. The CDR3 is 13 residues long. The CDR3 sequence is CASSENSGYEQFF. In DNA form, the CDR3 reads TGTGCCAGCAGTGAAAACTCTGGCTACGAGCAGTTCTTC.

About this clonotype itself: At one end the junction does not follow the germline gene, possibly because of a read error. V usage is TRBV6-2 or TRBV6-3 and J usage is TRBJ1-6; D is ambiguous. The CDR3 extends over 12 amino acids. Germline V lookup: CDR1 MNHEY, CDR2 SVGEGT. The DNA for the CDR3 is TGTGCCAGCACCGACTATAATCCACCCCTCCACTTT. This codes for CASTDYNPPLHF.

This clonotype was seen more than once but under ten times. V usage is TRBV12-3 or TRBV12-4 and J usage is TRBJ2-7; maybe TRBD1 (5 bases). The V end was cut by 7 bases, the J end by 2 bases, with 15 bases between. The length of the CDR3 is 14 residues. CDR3 nucleotide sequence: TGTGCCAGCACCCTAGACAGACCACCCTACGAGCAGTACTTC. Translated: CASTLDRPPYEQYF.

The rearrangement uses TRBV5-4 and TRBJ2-3, with D perhaps matching TRBD2 (6 bases). Germline assignment: CDR1 SGHNT and CDR2 YYREEE (reference sequence). The V end was cut by 5 bases, the J end by 7 bases, with 17 bases between. The CDR3 contains 14 residues. CDR3 region: CASSQTREANTQYF. The CDR3 DNA is TGTGCCAGCAGTCAAACCAGGGAGGCGAATACGCAGTATTTT.

This clonotype was seen more than once but under ten times. V and J are TRBV27 and TRBJ2-1; D call uncertain. V was pared by 3 bases and J by 2 bases, with 11 bases between. The CDR3 is 15 residues long. The V gene's germline CDR1 is MNHEY and CDR2 SMNVEV (reference sequence). CDR3 sequence reads: CASSFGGMTYNEQFF. The CDR3 DNA follows: TGTGCCAGCAGTTTTGGTGGGATGACCTACAATGAGCAGTTCTTC.

CDR3 region: CASRPYGGGGETQYF. The CDR3 nucleotides are TGTGCCAGCAGGCCTTATGGCGGGGGAGGGGAGACCCAGTACTTC. The J gene is TRBJ2-7, the V gene TRBV11-3, with TRBD2 matching over 7 bases. The end of the DNA is better explained by TRBJ2-5, so the J call may be wrong. Germline-derived CDR1 and CDR2 are SGHNT and YENEEA. The CDR3 covers 15 residues.

This chain links TRBV6-6 with TRBJ1-5; D remains unclear. The CDR3 contains 15 residues. Trimming took 0 bases from V and 2 from J, leaving 8 bases between them. CDR1 and CDR2 (germline): MNHNY, SVGAGI (reference sequence). CDR3 sequence (DNA): TGTGCCAGCAGTTACTCGCGTCATGGCAATCAGCCCCAGCATTTT. Translated, it gives CASSYSRHGNQPQHF.

This clonotype was found once. V gene TRBV24-1 combines with J gene TRBJ1-3; D is unresolved. Germline-derived CDR1 and CDR2 are KGHDR and SFDVKD. The CDR3 is made up of 13 amino acids. Trimming took off 5 bases at V and 0 bases at J, with 4 bases between the two ends. The CDR3 protein is CATSGDSGNTIYF. The CDR3 bases are TGTGCCACCAGTGGGGACTCTGGAAACACCATATATTTT.

The chain uses TRBV4-2 and TRBJ2-1; the match to TRBD1 covers 8 bases. In germline, CDR1 is LGHNA, CDR2 YNFKEQ. The CDR3 runs 16 residues. Trimming took 0 bases from V and 6 from J; bases not matched to a gene: 7. CDR3 sequence reads: CASSQEVPGGFNEQFF. CDR3 DNA sequence: TGTGCCAGCAGCCAAGAGGTCCCAGGGGGCTTCAATGAGCAGTTCTTC.

This clonotype was seen a few times. DNA of the CDR3: TGTGCCAGCAGTTACACGGGACTAGCGGGAGTCCCGCGGTTCTTC. It encodes CASSYTGLAGVPRFF. The chain has TRBV6-2 or TRBV6-3 and TRBJ2-1; 14 nucleotides line up with TRBD2. J gave up 15 bases and V 2 bases, and 9 bases lay outside the gene matches. The CDR3 length is 15 residues. CDR1 is MNHEY and CDR2 is SVGEGT in the germline V gene.

In its sample, this clonotype was seen many times. The V and J genes are TRBV12-3 or TRBV12-4 and TRBJ2-1, with TRBD1 matching 7 bases. V lost 2 bases, J lost 10 bases, and 8 bases stayed unmatched. The CDR3 runs 14 residues. The CDR3 sequence is CASSLRDSSPEQFF. The CDR3 nucleotides read TGTGCCAGCAGTTTAAGGGACAGTAGCCCCGAGCAGTTCTTC.

In its sample, this clonotype ranks as medium-sized (0.01 to 0.1%). The rearrangement joins TRBV7-2 to TRBJ2-1; D possibly corresponds to TRBD1 (5 bases). The CDR3 is 15 amino acids. Trimming took 1 base from V and 0 from J, leaving 7 bases between them. Germline assignment: CDR1 SGHTA and CDR2 FQGNSA. The chain's CDR3 is CASSLDTGSYNEQFF. The CDR3 bases are TGTGCCAGCAGCTTAGACACAGGCTCCTACAATGAGCAGTTCTTC. Complete variable domain (other parts from reference TRBV7-2 and TRBJ2-1): GAGVSQSPSNKVTEKGKDVELRCDPISGHTALYWYRQSLGQGLEFLIYFQGNSAPDKSGLPSDRFSAERTGGSVSTLTIQRTQQEDSAVYLCASSLDTGSYNEQFFGPGTRLTVL.

The chain recombines TRBV12-3 or TRBV12-4 with TRBJ1-6; 7 bases align to TRBD1. The CDR3 has 13 amino acids. The trim removed 2 bases at V and 10 bases at J, leaving 2 bases unmatched. The CDR3 loop reads CASSLRGQSPLHF. In nucleotides, the CDR3 is TGTGCCAGCAGTTTAAGGGGGCAATCACCCCTCCACTTT.

This clonotype has a single count. A read error may explain this, as a much larger clone is one base away. CDR3 bases: TGTGCCAGCAGCTTCAAGGGTGCGGATTCACCCCTCCACTTT. Encoded protein: CASSFKGADSPLHF. The V call is TRBV7-2, the J call TRBJ1-6; D is ambiguous. V shed 3 bases and J shed 8 bases, with 11 bases lying between them. The length of the CDR3 is 14 residues. CDR1 is SGHTA and CDR2 is FQGNSA in the germline V gene.

The J gene is TRBJ2-4, the V gene TRBV7-2, with D perhaps matching TRBD1 (5 bases). V shed 2 bases and J shed 13 bases, with 27 bases lying between them. Germline CDR1 and CDR2: SGHTA and FQGNSA. There are 17 residues in the CDR3. CDR3 coding DNA: TGTGCCAGCAGCTTAAGCCAGGGCGGCCGTACCTACAATGAGCAGTACTTC. It translates to CASSLSQGGRTYNEQYF. The full variable domain, in which reference TRBV7-2 and TRBJ2-4 provide the parts outside the CDR3, is GAGVSQSPSNKVTEKGKDVELRCDPISGHTALYWYRQSLGQGLEFLIYFQGNSAPDKSGLPSDRFSAERTGGSVSTLTIQRTQQEDSAVYLCASSLSQGGRTYNEQYFGAGTRLSVL.

In its sample, this clonotype ranks as medium-sized. The genes are TRBV6-1 and TRBJ2-3; D is possibly TRBD1 (6 bases). CDR1 is MNHNS and CDR2 is SASEGT in the germline V gene. The V end was cut by 0 bases, the J end by 0 bases, with 7 bases between. The CDR3 has 15 amino acids. CDR3 DNA sequence: TGTGCCAGCAGTGAAGCAGGGACAAGCACAGATACGCAGTATTTT. Translated, it gives CASSEAGTSTDTQYF.

This clonotype is categorized as medium-sized. V is TRBV6-1 and J is TRBJ1-5; D is ambiguous. The V gene's germline CDR1 is MNHNS and CDR2 SASEGT. V was pared by 5 bases and J by 4 bases, with 9 bases between. This CDR3 comprises 13 residues. As DNA, the CDR3 is TGTGCCAGCAGTTATTCCCGGAATCAGCCCCAGCATTTT. Its translation is CASSYSRNQPQHF.

The V gene is TRBV28, the J gene TRBJ2-4, with a weak D call TRBD2 (6 bases). The CDR3 spans 14 residues. Germline values: CDR1 MDHEN, CDR2 SYDVKM. With 4 bases removed from V and 3 bases from J, the gap between germline ends came to 10 bases. CDR3 loop: CASSSRRGKNIQYF. The CDR3 DNA reads TGTGCCAGCAGTTCAAGGAGGGGCAAAAACATTCAGTACTTC.

This clonotype is labeled as medium-sized (0.01 to 0.1%). The chain recombines TRBV7-6 with TRBJ2-2; maybe TRBD2 (5 bases). CDR1 SGHVS and CDR2 FNYEAQ come from the germline V gene. The V gene lost 5 bases and the J gene lost 5 bases, with 9 bases spanning the gap. This CDR3 spans 13 amino acids. The CDR3 here is CASSAGQTGELFF. CDR3 coding DNA: TGTGCCAGCAGCGCGGGTCAGACCGGGGAGCTGTTTTTT. Complete variable domain (other parts from reference TRBV7-6 and TRBJ2-2): GAGVSQSPRYKVTKRGQDVALRCDPISGHVSLYWYRQALGQGPEFLTYFNYEAQQDKSGLPNDRFSAERPEGSISTLTIQRTEQRDSAMYRCASSAGQTGELFFGEGSRLTVL.

This clonotype ranks as large. The junction shows a germline mismatch at one end, possibly a read error. The rearrangement joins TRBV7-2 to TRBJ2-5; TRBD1 matches at 7 bases. TRBJ2-7 explains the end of the DNA better; the J call may be wrong. CDR1 and CDR2 (germline): SGHTA, FQGNSA. The CDR3 runs 14 residues. The CDR3 is CASSSRQGSHEQYF. CDR3 nucleotide sequence: TGTGCCAGCAGCAGTAGACAGGGCTCCCACGAGCAGTACTTC.

This clonotype is deemed medium-sized. V usage is TRBV7-2 and J usage is TRBJ2-1; TRBD1 might be the D (5 bases). The DNA end is more similar to TRBJ2-7, so the J call may be wrong. Germline V gives CDR1 SGHTA, CDR2 FQGNSA. The CDR3 length is 15 residues. The CDR3 reads CASSPPGNLYNEQYF. The CDR3 region has the DNA TGTGCCAGCAGCCCCCCAGGGAACCTATACAATGAGCAGTACTTC.

This clonotype was observed a handful of times. V is TRBV7-2 and J is TRBJ1-1; maybe TRBD1 (6 bases). Looked up from germline, CDR1 is SGHTA and CDR2 is FQGNSA. V lost 1 base and J lost 1, with 7 bases in between. The CDR3 covers 14 residues. CDR3 nucleotides: TGTGCCAGCAGCTTAGGACAGGAGAACACTGAAGCTTTCTTT. Translation gives CASSLGQENTEAFF.

The V and J genes are TRBV6-4 and TRBJ2-6; tentatively, D is TRBD1 (5 bases). The germline V and J ends were trimmed by 6 bases and 3 bases, with 9 bases remaining between them. Germline CDR1 and CDR2: MRHNA and SNTAGT. This CDR3 contains 14 residues. The CDR3 DNA sequence: TGTGCCAGCAGCAACAGGTTTGGGGCCAACGTCCTGACTTTC. Translation gives CASSNRFGANVLTF.

This clonotype was detected many times. CDR3 loop: CASSSAGTQYF. Here the CDR3 DNA reads TGTGCCAGCAGTTCAGCGGGTACGCAGTATTTT. The chain combines TRBV12-3 or TRBV12-4 with TRBJ2-3; D is perhaps TRBD2 (6 bases). The CDR3 is made up of 11 amino acids. Trimming shortened V by 4 bases and J by 8 bases, and 7 bases separated the two germline ends.

Comment on this clonotype: No conserved phenylalanine or tryptophan ends this CDR3, so it is likely a read error. The limits of the CDR3 on the DNA are not certain, so only TCRdb's listed CDR3 is given. The V gene is TRBV7-2, the J gene TRBJ2-3. The CDR3 region is 16 residues in length, termini included. Germline assignment: CDR1 SGHTA and CDR2 FQGNSA. CDR3 residues: CASSMRQFSCLEIQYC.